Reported below is one T cell receptor (beta chain). This specimen comes from a study of T cell changes during pregnancy in multiple sclerosis. Method: immunoSEQ multiplex PCR; TCRdb's copy keeps in-frame clones and lacks some. This sample carries about 20,000 clones, approximately 86% of them seen once, and the ten largest clones take around 19%. The trim removed 3 bases at V and 7 bases at J, leaving 8 bases unmatched. CDR1 MRHNA and CDR2 SNTAGT come from the germline V gene. The CDR3 is made up of 15 amino acids. Sequencing was performed on CD8+ T cells from peripheral blood mononuclear cells, taken after pregnancy. This receptor was obtained from a female donor in good health, enrolled as a control in a pregnancy study. The gene calls are TRBV6-4 and TRBJ2-1; 8 positions agree with TRBD2. The CDR3 is CASSEDLAGPNEQFF. The CDR3 nucleotides read TGTGCCAGCAGTGAGGATCTAGCGGGCCCGAATGAGCAGTTCTTC.